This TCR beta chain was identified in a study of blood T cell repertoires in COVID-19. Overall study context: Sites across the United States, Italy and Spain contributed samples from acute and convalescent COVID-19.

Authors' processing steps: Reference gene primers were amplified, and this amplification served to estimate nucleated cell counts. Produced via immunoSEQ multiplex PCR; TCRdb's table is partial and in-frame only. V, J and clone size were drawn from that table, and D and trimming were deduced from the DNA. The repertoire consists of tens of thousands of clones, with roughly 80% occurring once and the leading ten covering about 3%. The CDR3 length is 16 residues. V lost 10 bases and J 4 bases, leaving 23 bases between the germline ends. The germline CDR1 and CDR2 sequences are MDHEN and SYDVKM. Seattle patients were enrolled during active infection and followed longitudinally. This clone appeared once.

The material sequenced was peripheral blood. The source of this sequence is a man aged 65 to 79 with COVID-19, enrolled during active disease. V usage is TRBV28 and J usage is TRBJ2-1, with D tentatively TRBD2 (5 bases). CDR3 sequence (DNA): TGTGCCACCCTCTCCTCGGACTCGGGTACTTACAATGAGCAGTTCTTC. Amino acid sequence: CATLSSDSGTYNEQFF.